This is a list of T cell receptor beta chains from one sample in a study of T-cell reconstitution after alpha-beta-depleted transplantation in children. Using its own MiXCR run on the PCR reads, TCRdb lists one record per CDR3 protein. The table has nearly 550,000 distinct CDR3 sequences, about 18% seen once. Sequenced here: PBMCs from the stem cell graft donor, sampled from the stem cell graft. The receptors were gathered from a human donor who donated a stem cell graft to a child with acute lymphoblastic leukemia. Each CDR3 is given with its conserved first and last residue. Fields, in order: clone size, J gene, V gene, D gene, CDR3 DNA, CDR3 protein. D genes are given only for firm matches. The size of a clone is reported for some rows only, either as once, few or many, or as a class for expanded clones.

clone size: .; J gene: TRBJ2-1; V gene: TRBV29-1; D gene: .; CDR3 DNA: TGCAGCGTTCCAGGGAGCAATGAGCAGTTCTTC; CDR3 protein: CSVPGSNEQFF
clone size: .; J gene: TRBJ2-7; V gene: TRBV12-3/TRBV12-4; D gene: .; CDR3 DNA: TGTGCCAGCATGGGTGACCTCTCCTACGAGCAGTACTTC; CDR3 protein: CASMGDLSYEQYF
clone size: few; J gene: TRBJ2-2; V gene: TRBV7-6; D gene: .; CDR3 DNA: TGTGCCAGCAGCTTCTTCTCACGGGGCAACACCGGGGAGCTGTTTTTT; CDR3 protein: CASSFFSRGNTGELFF
clone size: .; J gene: TRBJ2-7; V gene: TRBV12-3/TRBV12-4; D gene: TRBD2; CDR3 DNA: TGTGCCAGCAGTTTAGCGACTAGCGGGACCCCCTACGAGCAGTACTTC; CDR3 protein: CASSLATSGTPYEQYF
clone size: few; J gene: TRBJ2-7; V gene: TRBV5-1; D gene: TRBD2; CDR3 DNA: TGCGCCAGCAGCGAACCGCCTAGCGGGAGAACCTACGAGCAGTACTTC; CDR3 protein: CASSEPPSGRTYEQYF
clone size: .; J gene: TRBJ1-1; V gene: TRBV18; D gene: .; CDR3 DNA: TGTGCCAGCTCACAGGGAAGTCCTGAAGCTTTCTTT; CDR3 protein: CASSQGSPEAFF
clone size: few; J gene: TRBJ1-5; V gene: TRBV12-3/TRBV12-4; D gene: .; CDR3 DNA: TGTGCCAGCAGTAACCGGGACGGCAATCAGCCCCAGCATTTT; CDR3 protein: CASSNRDGNQPQHF
clone size: few; J gene: TRBJ2-5; V gene: TRBV6-1; D gene: TRBD2; CDR3 DNA: TGTGCCAGCAGCCCGCTGACTAGCGGCCGAGAGACCCAGTACTTC; CDR3 protein: CASSPLTSGRETQYF
clone size: few; J gene: TRBJ2-7; V gene: TRBV4-1; D gene: .; CDR3 DNA: TGCGCCAGCAGCCAAGACCCCACTTCCTACGAGCAGTACTTC; CDR3 protein: CASSQDPTSYEQYF
clone size: .; J gene: TRBJ2-5; V gene: TRBV12-3/TRBV12-4; D gene: TRBD2; CDR3 DNA: TGTGCCAGCAGTCCCCTAGCGGGAAGCGGCGAGACCCAGTACTTC; CDR3 protein: CASSPLAGSGETQYF
clone size: .; J gene: TRBJ1-2; V gene: TRBV6-1; D gene: .; CDR3 DNA: TGTGCCAGCAGTCGTTCCGACAGTCTAGGCGGCTACACCTTC; CDR3 protein: CASSRSDSLGGYTF
clone size: few; J gene: TRBJ2-1; V gene: TRBV5-1; D gene: TRBD2; CDR3 DNA: TGCGCCAGTTCCCTCACTAGTATTAGCGGGAGGAATGAGCAGTTCTTC; CDR3 protein: CASSLTSISGRNEQFF
clone size: many; J gene: TRBJ1-1; V gene: TRBV20-1; D gene: .; CDR3 DNA: TGCAGCGCCAGAGGGGACACTGAAGCTTTCTTT; CDR3 protein: CSARGDTEAFF
clone size: .; J gene: TRBJ2-1; V gene: TRBV5-1; D gene: TRBD2; CDR3 DNA: TGCGCCACCAGCCCCCTCGCTAGCGGGAGTAACTACAATGAGCAGTTCTTC; CDR3 protein: CATSPLASGSNYNEQFF
clone size: .; J gene: TRBJ2-1; V gene: TRBV2; D gene: TRBD2; CDR3 DNA: TGTGCCAGCAGTGAGGGTAGGACTAGCGGATACAATGAGCAGTTCTTC; CDR3 protein: CASSEGRTSGYNEQFF
clone size: few; J gene: TRBJ2-1; V gene: TRBV11-2; D gene: TRBD2; CDR3 DNA: TGTGCCAGCAGCTTAGATTGGGGACCCACTAGCGGGAGTGGCAATGAGCAGTTCTTC; CDR3 protein: CASSLDWGPTSGSGNEQFF
clone size: .; J gene: TRBJ2-5; V gene: TRBV12-3/TRBV12-4; D gene: .; CDR3 DNA: TGTGCCAGCAGTTTGAACGGGGTCGGCGAGACCCAGTACTTC; CDR3 protein: CASSLNGVGETQYF
clone size: few; J gene: TRBJ2-7; V gene: TRBV7-8; D gene: .; CDR3 DNA: TGTGCCAGCAGCGATCCCAGCATCTCAAGGGCATCCTACGAGCAGTACTTC; CDR3 protein: CASSDPSISRASYEQYF
clone size: many; J gene: TRBJ2-1; V gene: TRBV5-1; D gene: TRBD2; CDR3 DNA: TGCGCCAGCAGCCTAACTAGCGGGAGAGTAAATGAGCAGTTCTTC; CDR3 protein: CASSLTSGRVNEQFF
clone size: .; J gene: TRBJ1-2; V gene: TRBV9; D gene: .; CDR3 DNA: TGTGCCAGCAGCCCCCGGACATATAACTATGGCTACACCTTC; CDR3 protein: CASSPRTYNYGYTF
clone size: .; J gene: TRBJ2-3; V gene: TRBV15; D gene: .; CDR3 DNA: TGTGCCACCAGCTATCAGGGGTATACGCAGTATTTT; CDR3 protein: CATSYQGYTQYF
clone size: few; J gene: TRBJ2-1; V gene: TRBV20-1; D gene: .; CDR3 DNA: TGCAGTGCAGGGGAAGTCTACAATGAGCAGTTCTTC; CDR3 protein: CSAGEVYNEQFF
clone size: few; J gene: TRBJ1-2; V gene: TRBV19; D gene: .; CDR3 DNA: TGTGCCAGTAGCAGCCGGACGGGACTATGGGCTAACTATGGCTACACCTTC; CDR3 protein: CASSSRTGLWANYGYTF
clone size: few; J gene: TRBJ1-5; V gene: TRBV5-6; D gene: .; CDR3 DNA: TGTGCCAGCAGCTTGTTAACAGGGACCAATCAGCCCCAGCATTTT; CDR3 protein: CASSLLTGTNQPQHF
clone size: few; J gene: TRBJ2-7; V gene: TRBV5-1; D gene: .; CDR3 DNA: TGCGCCAGCAGCGGGCTTACCTACGAGCAGTACTTC; CDR3 protein: CASSGLTYEQYF
clone size: few; J gene: TRBJ1-4; V gene: TRBV9; D gene: .; CDR3 DNA: TGTGCCAGCAGCGTAGTACGGGGGACGCATGAAAAACTGTTTTTT; CDR3 protein: CASSVVRGTHEKLFF
clone size: .; J gene: TRBJ2-1; V gene: TRBV29-1; D gene: TRBD2; CDR3 DNA: TGCAGCGTGGGGCCCAGCGGGATACCCCCTGATGAGCAGTTCTTC; CDR3 protein: CSVGPSGIPPDEQFF